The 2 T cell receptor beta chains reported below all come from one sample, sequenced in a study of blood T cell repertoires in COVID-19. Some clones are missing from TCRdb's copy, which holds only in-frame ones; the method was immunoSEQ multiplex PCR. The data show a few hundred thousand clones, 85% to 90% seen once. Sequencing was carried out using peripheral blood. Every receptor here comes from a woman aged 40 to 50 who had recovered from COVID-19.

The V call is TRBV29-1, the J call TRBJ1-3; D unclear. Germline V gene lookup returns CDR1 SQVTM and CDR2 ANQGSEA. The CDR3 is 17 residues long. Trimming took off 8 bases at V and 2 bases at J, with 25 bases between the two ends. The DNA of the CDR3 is TGCAGCTTCCGGGCCGCACCTTCGGCGGGCCCTGGAAACACCATATATTTT. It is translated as CSFRAAPSAGPGNTIYF.

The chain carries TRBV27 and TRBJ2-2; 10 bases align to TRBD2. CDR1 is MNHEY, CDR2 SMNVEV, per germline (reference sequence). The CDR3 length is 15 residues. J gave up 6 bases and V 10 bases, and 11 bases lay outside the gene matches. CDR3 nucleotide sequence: TGTGCCACCATGGGACTAGCGATGTCTCCCGGGGAGCTGTTTTTT. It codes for CATMGLAMSPGELFF.